This TCR beta chain comes out of a study of T cell responses to AZD1222 COVID-19 vaccine. Study findings and constraints: The donor cohort was predominantly white British with a female majority, and clonal diversity may have been underestimated. Receipt of two AZD1222 doses was followed by a rise in Spike-specific TCR breadth and depth. Seropositivity was recorded at baseline in only six AZD1222 recipients.

With regard to this clone: Its antigen remains unknown.

Only in-frame clones appear in the TCRdb table, and some are missing; sequencing was by immunoSEQ multiplex PCR. The sample consists of approximately 91,000 clones, 88% of them appearing once. The sample in question was peripheral blood, obtained on day 0 of AZD1222 vaccination. This sequence was found in an adult in good health.

The CDR3 here is CASSFYGNTEAFF. DNA for the CDR3: TGTGCCAGCAGCTTTTACGGGAACACTGAAGCTTTCTTT. The V and J genes are TRBV11-2 and TRBJ1-1; the D is unclear. Germline assignment: CDR1 SGHAT and CDR2 FQNNGV. The CDR3 covers 13 residues. The V end was cut by 3 bases, the J end by 1 base, with 6 bases between.